This is a list of T cell receptor beta chains from one sample in a study of T-cell memory formation after mild COVID-19. TCRdb ran MiXCR on the 5' RACE reads and lists one entry per CDR3 protein. The table includes around 420,000 distinct CDR3 sequences, more than 20% detected once. The source material was PBMCs or a T cell subset sorted from them (not recorded which). The receptors shown here come from an adult woman who had mild COVID-19 (a few samples of this study predate the infection). Cell type and time point are not known. Each CDR3 is given with its conserved first and last residue. The D gene is left open where the match is weak. Clone sizes are given selectively: once, few, many, or a class where the clone is expanded.

J gene,D gene,clone size,V gene,CDR3 DNA,CDR3 protein
TRBJ2-4,TRBD2,NA,TRBV6-5,TGTGCCAGCAGTTACTCGACTAGCGGGGTGAAAAACATTCAGTACTTC,CASSYSTSGVKNIQYF
TRBJ2-3,TRBD2,NA,TRBV29-1,TGCAGCGGGACTAGCGGGAGAGGTGGCACAGATACGCAGTATTTT,CSGTSGRGGTDTQYF
TRBJ1-5,TRBD1,NA,TRBV5-5,TGTGCCAGCAGCTTGATCCCACGGACAGGTCCTCAGCCCCAGCATTTT,CASSLIPRTGPQPQHF
TRBJ2-3,TRBD1,NA,TRBV24-1,TGTGCCACATCGGACAGGGGAGATACGCAGTATTTT,CATSDRGDTQYF
TRBJ2-3,TRBD1,few,TRBV24-1,TGTGCCACCAGTAGGAAGGGGGCCGGAGATACGCAGTATTTT,CATSRKGAGDTQYF
TRBJ1-2,TRBD1,few,TRBV27,TGTGCCAGCAGTTGGGGACAGGGGGCCTATGGCTACACCTTC,CASSWGQGAYGYTF
TRBJ2-7,TRBD1,many,TRBV7-2,TGTGCCAGCAGCTTACAGGGGGTCTACGAGCAGTACTTC,CASSLQGVYEQYF
TRBJ2-3,TRBD1,NA,TRBV5-5,TGTGCCAGCAGCGATCGGACAGGAACAGATACGCAGTATTTT,CASSDRTGTDTQYF
TRBJ2-3,NA,few,TRBV6-5,TGTGCCAGCAGGCGCAGACCCGGGACTAGCACAGATACGCAGTATTTT,CASRRRPGTSTDTQYF
TRBJ1-1,NA,NA,TRBV5-1,TGCGCCAGCTTCCAGGGGAGGGGTAGCACTGAAGCTTTCTTT,CASFQGRGSTEAFF
TRBJ1-1,NA,few,TRBV7-3,TGTGCCAGCAGCCCGGGACACCAGAACACTGAAGCTTTCTTT,CASSPGHQNTEAFF
TRBJ2-5,NA,NA,TRBV12-3/TRBV12-4,TGTGCCAGCAGGCCCGGGTGGGAGCGAGAGACCCAGTACTTC,CASRPGWERETQYF
TRBJ2-7,TRBD1,NA,TRBV7-6,TGTGCCAGCAGCCGGGGACAGGGGGCAGGCTACGAGCAGTACTTC,CASSRGQGAGYEQYF
TRBJ2-1,TRBD2,NA,TRBV7-9,TGTGCCAGCACCGTCCAGCGGGGCCCATACAATGAGCAGTTCTTC,CASTVQRGPYNEQFF
TRBJ2-4,NA,few,TRBV7-2,TGTGCCAGCAGCTTAGTGGACACCTCCCATCTAGCCAAAAACATTCAGTACTTC,CASSLVDTSHLAKNIQYF
TRBJ2-3,NA,few,TRBV4-2,TGTGCCAGCAGCCAAGATAGGTCGGGGGGCCCAGATACGCAGTATTTT,CASSQDRSGGPDTQYF
TRBJ2-2,TRBD2,few,TRBV6-2/TRBV6-3,TGTGCCAGCACCACGGGACTAGCGGGAGGGGGAAACACCGGGGAGCTGTTTTTT,CASTTGLAGGGNTGELFF
TRBJ2-2,NA,few,TRBV15,TGTGCCACCAGCAGGGTTGTGTCCGGGGAGCTGTTTTTT,CATSRVVSGELFF
TRBJ1-4,NA,few,TRBV4-1,TGCGCCAGCAGCGCCCGGGGTCAATGGGGCTTAAGTGAAAAACTGTTTTTT,CASSARGQWGLSEKLFF
TRBJ1-2,NA,NA,TRBV29-1,TGCAGCGTCCACCTAGCTAACTATGGCTACACCTTC,CSVHLANYGYTF
TRBJ2-5,TRBD1,many,TRBV29-1,TGCAGCGTGACGGGACAGTTACAAGAGACCCAGTACTTC,CSVTGQLQETQYF
TRBJ2-7,NA,NA,TRBV29-1,TGCAGCGCCATCCTGGCGGGCGCCTACGAGCAGTACTTC,CSAILAGAYEQYF
TRBJ2-3,NA,NA,TRBV30,TGTGCCTGGAGGACAGCTAGCACAGATACGCAGTATTTT,CAWRTASTDTQYF
TRBJ2-7,NA,few,TRBV9,TGTGCCAGCAGCGTAGGACTCCAGCACGGCTACGAGCAGTACTTC,CASSVGLQHGYEQYF
TRBJ2-7,TRBD1,few,TRBV5-1,TGCGCCAGCAAGGGCGACAGGGGAACCTACGAGCAGTACTTC,CASKGDRGTYEQYF
TRBJ2-7,TRBD1,NA,TRBV7-9,TGTGCCAGCAGCTATTCAGGGGGCTACGAGCAGTACTTC,CASSYSGGYEQYF
TRBJ1-2,TRBD1,NA,TRBV2,TGTGCCAGCAGCGGAATTACAGGGGGGTTCGGCTACACCTTC,CASSGITGGFGYTF
TRBJ2-4,NA,NA,TRBV20-1,TGCAGTGCCCACTCCCTAGGGCAGGCCAAAAACATTCAGTACTTC,CSAHSLGQAKNIQYF
TRBJ2-7,NA,NA,TRBV7-9,TGTGCCAGCAGCTTCCAGGGCTCCTACGAGCAGTACTTC,CASSFQGSYEQYF
TRBJ2-4,TRBD1,few,TRBV6-6,TGTGCCAGCAGTTACCTAGGACAGGGTGGCATTCAGTACTTC,CASSYLGQGGIQYF
TRBJ1-1,NA,few,TRBV29-1,TGCAGCGTCCCACAGGGACGGGGCACTGAAGCTTTCTTT,CSVPQGRGTEAFF
TRBJ2-1,TRBD2,NA,TRBV5-1,TGCGCCAGCAGCAGGGTACTAGCGGGGAGCTCCTACAATGAGCAGTTCTTC,CASSRVLAGSSYNEQFF
TRBJ2-2,TRBD2,few,TRBV5-1,TGCGCCAGCAGCCGAGATATAGCGGGAGCGAACACCGGGGAGCTGTTTTTT,CASSRDIAGANTGELFF
TRBJ2-1,NA,few,TRBV9,TGTGCCAGCAGCGTAGGGGCCGAGCAGTTCTTC,CASSVGAEQFF
TRBJ2-2,TRBD2,NA,TRBV20-1,TGCAGTGCTCCCCCTAAATTAGCGGGGGGGCGGAGCACCGGGGAGCTGTTTTTT,CSAPPKLAGGRSTGELFF
TRBJ2-1,TRBD2,few,TRBV11-3,TGTGCCAGCAGCTTGCTAGCGGACTACAATGAGCAGTTCTTC,CASSLLADYNEQFF
TRBJ1-4,NA,NA,TRBV6-6,TGTGCCAGCAGTCGGGACCGAAGTTCTAATGAAAAACTGTTTTTT,CASSRDRSSNEKLFF
TRBJ2-1,NA,NA,TRBV7-9,TGTGCCAGCAGATTAACCTACAATGAGCAGTTCTTC,CASRLTYNEQFF
TRBJ2-3,TRBD2,NA,TRBV7-3,TGTGCCAGCAGCCCCTCGGCGGGGGTTGCGACAGATACGCAGTATTTT,CASSPSAGVATDTQYF
TRBJ2-3,TRBD2,NA,TRBV6-5,TGTGCCAGCAGTTATCGCGCGGGGGGGAGCACAGATACGCAGTATTTT,CASSYRAGGSTDTQYF
TRBJ2-7,NA,NA,TRBV5-1,TGCGCCAGCAGCTACCGGGACAACCGAGCCTACGAGCAGTACTTC,CASSYRDNRAYEQYF
TRBJ2-2,NA,NA,TRBV5-4,TGTGCCAGCAGCTTGGGGGTGACAACCTGGGACACCGGGGAGCTGTTTTTT,CASSLGVTTWDTGELFF
TRBJ2-7,NA,few,TRBV6-2/TRBV6-3,TGTGCCAGCAGTTACTTGACACTCTACGAGCAGTACTTC,CASSYLTLYEQYF
TRBJ2-1,NA,NA,TRBV6-5,TGTGCCAGCAGCCCCGAGCAGAGTAATGAGCAGTTCTTC,CASSPEQSNEQFF
TRBJ2-4,TRBD1,NA,TRBV28,TGTGCCAGCCGGACAGGGCAAGCCAAAAACATTCAGTACTTC,CASRTGQAKNIQYF
TRBJ1-6,NA,NA,TRBV25-1,TGTGCCAGCAGTGTCCAAGCGTTCGGGAATTCACCCCTCCACTTT,CASSVQAFGNSPLHF
TRBJ2-3,NA,few,TRBV12-3/TRBV12-4,TGTGCCACACGTATCTCCGGGGCGGATACGCAGTATTTT,CATRISGADTQYF
TRBJ2-7,TRBD1,NA,TRBV5-6,TGTGCCAGCACCCTAGGGCAGGGGGTAGTCGAGCAGTACTTC,CASTLGQGVVEQYF
TRBJ2-7,TRBD2,NA,TRBV29-1,TGCAGCGTTGCGACTAGCGGGAGTTCCTACGAGCAGTACTTC,CSVATSGSSYEQYF
TRBJ2-1,NA,NA,TRBV12-3/TRBV12-4,TGTGCCAGCAGGGGCATTCGACTAATCTACAATGAGCAGTTCTTC,CASRGIRLIYNEQFF
TRBJ1-2,TRBD1,NA,TRBV4-1,TGCGCCAGCAGCCAAGAACAGGGGTTTAACTATGGCTACACCTTC,CASSQEQGFNYGYTF
TRBJ2-5,NA,NA,TRBV11-2,TGTGCCAGCAGCTTAGTGGAGACGGAGACCCAGTACTTC,CASSLVETETQYF
TRBJ1-1,NA,NA,TRBV12-3/TRBV12-4,TGTGCCAGCACCTGGGGGGCTGAAGCTTTCTTT,CASTWGAEAFF
TRBJ1-1,NA,NA,TRBV12-3/TRBV12-4,TGTGCCAGCGGTCACCCTTCTCGACAGTCCCATCAGAACACTGAAGCTTTCTTT,CASGHPSRQSHQNTEAFF
TRBJ1-1,NA,NA,TRBV6-2/TRBV6-3,TGTGCCAGCAGTTACTTCCAGGGTGGTGAAGCTTTCTTT,CASSYFQGGEAFF
TRBJ2-2,NA,NA,TRBV6-2/TRBV6-3,TGTGCCACCACAAGGGGGACGAACACCGGGGAGCTGTTTTTT,CATTRGTNTGELFF